This T cell receptor beta chain was sequenced for a study of CD4 T cell repertoires in COVID-19. Study outcomes and limitations: Sharing of several most expanded SARS-CoV-2-reactive clonotypes across memory subsets suggested intraclonal diversification.

Measured with immunoSEQ multiplex PCR; TCRdb has only the in-frame clones, and not every one. This table has approximately 75,000 clones, roughly 85% appearing once. As to this clone: Its antigen is not known.

No culture step preceded sequencing of the ex vivo isolated memory T cells. The V gene lost 4 bases and the J gene lost 8 bases, with 14 bases spanning the gap. Looked up from germline, CDR1 is LGHDT and CDR2 is YNNKEL (reference sequence). CDR3 length: 13 residues. This material consisted of CD4+ T cells from peripheral blood, taken after recovery from COVID-19. The chain joins TRBV3-1 (or the pseudogene TRBV3-2) to TRBJ1-2; D is unclear. This receptor was obtained from a human donor who had COVID-19. The CDR3 region is CASSPQAAGGYTF. In DNA form, the CDR3 reads TGTGCCAGCAGCCCTCAGGCGGCGGGGGGCTACACCTTC.